One T cell receptor beta chain is described in this entry. What it binds is unknown. This record belongs to a study of OX40 agonist ivuxolimab in advanced cancers. Broader study findings: The authors did not determine the antigen specificity of the expanded peripheral T cells. Averaged across samples, CD8+ T cells carried more expanded clones than CD4+ did.

With baseline, cycle 4 day 1, and cycle 7 day 1 as timepoints, blood was sampled. Deletions cut 2 bases from V and 2 bases from J, with 2 bases between. Germline V lookup: CDR1 SGHTA, CDR2 FQGTGA. This CDR3 is built from 12 residues. TCRdb keeps only in-frame clones here, not all; method: immunoSEQ multiplex PCR. Here the sample spans about 83,000 clones, roughly 80% being singletons. The receptor was isolated from an adult with an advanced solid tumor such as melanoma, head and neck, liver or kidney cancer. The chain couples TRBV7-3 to TRBJ2-3; D is unresolved. The sequencing here drew on CD4+ or CD8+ T cells sorted from blood, taken in a trial of the OX40 agonist ivuxolimab. The CDR3 DNA reads TGTGCCAGCAGCTTAGACACAGATACGCAGTATTTT. This gives the protein CASSLDTDTQYF. The whole variable domain, remainder taken from reference TRBV7-3 and TRBJ2-3, is GAGVSQTPSNKVTEKGKYVELRCDPISGHTALYWYRQSLGQGPEFLIYFQGTGAADDSGLPNDRFFAVRPEGSVSTLKIQRTERGDSAVYLCASSLDTDTQYFGPGTRLTVL.